A selection of T cell receptor beta chains follows, all from one sample in a study of shared clonotypes between healthy human individuals. Clones were sequenced by immunoSEQ multiplex PCR, and TCRdb holds only the in-frame ones, with some missing. Of some 580,000 clones in the sample, approximately 97% are singletons; the top ten hold 0.057%. The sequenced sample was naive CD4+ T cells sorted from blood. The receptor source for this set is a young woman in good health. CDR3s include the opening cysteine and the closing phenylalanine or tryptophan. The D gene is left open where the match is weak. The size of a clone is reported for some rows only, either as once, few or many, or as a class for expanded clones.

TRBV28	TRBD2	NA	TRBJ2-7	TGTGCCAGCCACACTAGCGGGAGGTACGAGCAGTACTTC	CASHTSGRYEQYF
TRBV7-8	TRBD2	NA	TRBJ2-5	TGTGCCAGCAGCTTAGAGTTTGCGGGAGGAGAGACCCAGTACTTC	CASSLEFAGGETQYF
TRBV27	TRBD2	NA	TRBJ2-3	TGTGCCATCCAGGGTAGCGGGAAGTCAAAAGATACGCAGTATTTT	CAIQGSGKSKDTQYF
TRBV6-6	NA	NA	TRBJ2-2	TGTGCCAGCAGTCTTCCGGCTCAGGCCCTGTTTTTT	CASSLPAQALFF
TRBV5-6	TRBD1	NA	TRBJ1-5	TGTGCCAGCAGCTTGGCCGTGACAGGGGGCTTTCAGCCCCAGCATTTT	CASSLAVTGGFQPQHF
TRBV28	TRBD1	NA	TRBJ2-1	TGTGCCAGCAGCCGATCGGACAGGAGCTCCTACAATGAGCAGTTCTTC	CASSRSDRSSYNEQFF
TRBV5-1	NA	once	TRBJ1-4	TGCGCCAGCAGCTTTGGCACAGGGATTAATGAAAAACTGTTTTTT	CASSFGTGINEKLFF
TRBV6-5	NA	NA	TRBJ1-5	TGTGCCAGCAGTTACTCGGGCACTTCCAATCAGCCCCAGCATTTT	CASSYSGTSNQPQHF
TRBV4-1	NA	NA	TRBJ2-7	TGCGCCAGCAGCCAAGCCTCCAGGGGACCGAAAGGAAGCACCTACGAGCAGTACTTC	CASSQASRGPKGSTYEQYF
TRBV6-5	TRBD2	NA	TRBJ2-5	TGTGCCAGCACTGGGACTAGCGGGGAGCAGTACTTC	CASTGTSGEQYF
TRBV29-1	NA	once	TRBJ1-2	TGCAGCGTTGACAGGGGAAGCGGCTACACCTTC	CSVDRGSGYTF
TRBV10-1	TRBD2	NA	TRBJ2-1	TGCGCCAGCAGCTCTAGCGGAGGGAATGAGCAGTTCTTC	CASSSSGGNEQFF
TRBV2	TRBD2	NA	TRBJ2-3	TGTGCCAGCAGGGGGACTAGCACGGACTTGAATACGCAGTATTTT	CASRGTSTDLNTQYF
TRBV4-1	TRBD1	once	TRBJ2-5	TGCGCCAGCAGCCAAGAGCCGGGACAGGGCCGAGAGACCCAGTACTTC	CASSQEPGQGRETQYF
TRBV6-5	NA	NA	TRBJ1-4	TGTGCCAGCAGTTACGATACCGAGGCTAATGAAAAACTGTTTTTT	CASSYDTEANEKLFF
TRBV7-9	TRBD2	once	TRBJ2-7	TGTGCCAGCAGGCTAGCGGGAGGCTCCTACGAGCAGTACTTC	CASRLAGGSYEQYF
TRBV25-1	NA	NA	TRBJ1-1	TGTGCCAGCAGCAGGGTATTGAACACTGAAGCTTTCTTT	CASSRVLNTEAFF
TRBV20-1	NA	NA	TRBJ2-7	TGCAGTGCTAGAAGGTACTACGAGCAGTACTTC	CSARRYYEQYF
TRBV19	TRBD1	NA	TRBJ1-2	TGTGCCAGTAGTCACAGGGGGCAGTATGGCTACACCTTC	CASSHRGQYGYTF
TRBV5-6	NA	NA	TRBJ2-3	TGTGCCAGCAGCGCTCGCGGCGCTAGCACAGATACGCAGTATTTT	CASSARGASTDTQYF
TRBV27	TRBD2	NA	TRBJ2-2	TGTGCCAGCAGTTCCGGACTAGCGGGAGGGACCGGGGAGCTGTTTTTT	CASSSGLAGGTGELFF
TRBV29-1	NA	NA	TRBJ2-1	TGCAGCGCTCAGCGAACCGGGACGGAATACAATGAGCAGTTCTTC	CSAQRTGTEYNEQFF
TRBV27	NA	NA	TRBJ2-5	TGTGCCAGCAGTTTAGTGGGAGAAGAGACCCAGTACTTC	CASSLVGEETQYF
TRBV9	NA	NA	TRBJ2-1	TGTGCCAGCAGCGTAGTCGCGGGAAGCTACAATGAGCAGTTCTTC	CASSVVAGSYNEQFF
TRBV5-1	NA	once	TRBJ2-3	TGCGCCAGCAGCGACCGGACTAGCACAGATACGCAGTATTTT	CASSDRTSTDTQYF
TRBV25-1	TRBD1	NA	TRBJ1-5	TGTGCCAGCAGTGGGACAGGGGGAGATAGCAATCAGCCCCAGCATTTT	CASSGTGGDSNQPQHF
TRBV30	NA	NA	TRBJ1-5	TGTGCCTGGACCCACCCCACCTCCCGGAGGCAATCAGCCCCAGCATTT	CAWTHPTSRRQSAPAF
TRBV5-5	NA	NA	TRBJ2-7	TGTGCCAGCGGATCAACAGGACCGACCCGCTCCTACGAGCAGTACTTC	CASGSTGPTRSYEQYF
TRBV15	TRBD1	NA	TRBJ2-7	TGTGCCACCAGGGACAGGGCAGGAAGCTACGAGCAGTACTTC	CATRDRAGSYEQYF
TRBV4-1	TRBD1	NA	TRBJ2-7	TGCGCCAGCAGCCAAGACCCCCGGGACAGGGGTAATGGCGGCGAGCAGTACTTC	CASSQDPRDRGNGGEQYF
TRBV7-8	TRBD2	NA	TRBJ2-7	TGTGCCAGCAGCTTAGTGCGTCTAGCGGGAGCCTACGAGCAGTACTTC	CASSLVRLAGAYEQYF
TRBV28	TRBD2	NA	TRBJ2-1	TGTGCCAGCAGTTTCGAACTAGCGGGAGTAGGTGAGCAGTTCTTC	CASSFELAGVGEQFF
TRBV11-3	TRBD2	NA	TRBJ2-2	TGTGCCAGCAGCTTAGATTACGGGAGGGCCATTACCGGGGAGCTGTTTTTT	CASSLDYGRAITGELFF
TRBV27	NA	NA	TRBJ2-7	TGTGCCAGCAGTTCCTATGTACCGGGTACGCAGTACTTC	CASSSYVPGTQYF
TRBV11-2	NA	NA	TRBJ1-1	TGTGCCAGCAGCTTAGTGACGGGGGGCAGGACTGAAGCTTTCTTT	CASSLVTGGRTEAFF
TRBV11-3	NA	NA	TRBJ2-3	TGTGCCAGCAGCTTGACTAGCACAGATACGCAGTATTTT	CASSLTSTDTQYF
TRBV4-1	NA	NA	TRBJ2-5	TGCGCCAGCAGCCAAGCCCGGGGTTGGCAAGAGACCCAGTACTTC	CASSQARGWQETQYF
TRBV9	NA	NA	TRBJ2-5	TGTGCCAGCAGCGCGCGGATTCAGGCAGAGACCCAGTACTTC	CASSARIQAETQYF
TRBV28	NA	NA	TRBJ1-5	TGTGCCAGCAAGAGCAATCAGCCCCAGCATTTT	CASKSNQPQHF
TRBV28	TRBD2	NA	TRBJ2-7	TGTGCCAGCAGTTTAATCGGGAACGCGGGAGCGTTATACGAGCAGTACTTC	CASSLIGNAGALYEQYF
TRBV28	NA	NA	TRBJ2-1	TGTGCCAGCAACTGGGCAGGGTTCACCTACAATGAGCAGTTCTTC	CASNWAGFTYNEQFF
TRBV12-5	TRBD1	NA	TRBJ2-5	TGTGCTAGTGGTTCAGGGGGCTTTTGGGAGACCCAGTACTTC	CASGSGGFWETQYF
TRBV27	NA	NA	TRBJ2-5	TGTGCCAGCAGTTCGTTCAGGGGGGGGATTACAGAGACCCAGTACTTC	CASSSFRGGITETQYF
TRBV11-1	NA	NA	TRBJ2-1	TGTGCCAGCAGCACTACCACAGAGAATGAGCAGTTCTTC	CASSTTTENEQFF
TRBV6-6	NA	NA	TRBJ1-4	TGTGCCAGCGGCGGGACCGTTTTCGAAAAACTGTTTTTT	CASGGTVFEKLFF
TRBV6-5	TRBD1	NA	TRBJ2-7	TGTGCCAGCAGTTACTCGAGACAGGGGGCTGGCGAGCAGTACTTC	CASSYSRQGAGEQYF
TRBV18	NA	NA	TRBJ1-1	TGTGCCAGCTCACTCAACGGTCAGTCTGAAGCTTTCTTT	CASSLNGQSEAFF
TRBV7-9	TRBD2	NA	TRBJ2-3	TGTGCCAGCAGCTTAGTCGGTCGAGCGGGAGTCTCGAGAGATACGCAGTATTTT	CASSLVGRAGVSRDTQYF
TRBV7-2	NA	NA	TRBJ1-2	TGTGCCAGCAGCTCCTACCGCAGAGACTATGGCTACACCTTC	CASSSYRRDYGYTF
TRBV5-1	TRBD1	NA	TRBJ1-2	TGCGCCAGCTCGGGACAGGGGGCCACCGGCGGCTACACCTTC	CASSGQGATGGYTF
TRBV7-3	NA	NA	TRBJ2-1	TGTGCCAGCAGCTTAAGTAGGGGTACCTACAATGAGCAGTTCTTC	CASSLSRGTYNEQFF
TRBV6-1	NA	NA	TRBJ1-2	TGTGCCAGCACCGCGACACAACCTAACTATGGCTACACCTTC	CASTATQPNYGYTF
TRBV6-1	NA	NA	TRBJ1-1	TGTGCCAGCAGTGACCCGTCCGGGAACACTGAAGCTTTCTTT	CASSDPSGNTEAFF
TRBV30	NA	NA	TRBJ2-6	TGTGCCTGGAGTGTACACGCCTCTGGGGCCAACGTCCTGACTTTC	CAWSVHASGANVLTF
TRBV4-1	NA	NA	TRBJ1-1	TGCGCCAGCAGCCACCCCCAAGGGAGGGCGAACACTGAAGCTTTCTTT	CASSHPQGRANTEAFF
TRBV6-4	TRBD1	NA	TRBJ2-1	TGTGCCAGCCCCCCGGAAGGGACAGGGCGCTCCTACAATGAGCAGTTCTTC	CASPPEGTGRSYNEQFF
TRBV6-1	NA	once	TRBJ2-7	TGTGCCAGCTCGACAGGCGGCAGCTCCTACGAGCAGTACTTC	CASSTGGSSYEQYF
TRBV4-2	NA	NA	TRBJ2-7	TGTGCCAGCAGCCAACAGGGAGGACCCTACGAGCAGTACTTC	CASSQQGGPYEQYF
TRBV19	TRBD2	once	TRBJ2-3	TGTGCCAGTAGTACGGCCAGCGGGAGTTCAGATACGCAGTATTTT	CASSTASGSSDTQYF